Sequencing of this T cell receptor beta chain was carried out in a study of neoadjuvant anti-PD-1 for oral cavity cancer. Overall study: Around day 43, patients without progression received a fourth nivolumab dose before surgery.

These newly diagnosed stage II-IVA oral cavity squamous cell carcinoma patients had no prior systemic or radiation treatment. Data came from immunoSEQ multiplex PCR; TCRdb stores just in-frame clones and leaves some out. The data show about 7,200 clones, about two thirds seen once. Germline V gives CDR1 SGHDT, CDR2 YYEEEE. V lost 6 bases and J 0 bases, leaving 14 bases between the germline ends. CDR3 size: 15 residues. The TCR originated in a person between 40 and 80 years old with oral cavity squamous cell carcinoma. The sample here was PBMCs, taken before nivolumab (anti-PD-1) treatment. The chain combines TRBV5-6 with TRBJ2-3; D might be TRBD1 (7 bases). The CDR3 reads CASNKQGRSTDTQYF. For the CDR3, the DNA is TGTGCCAGCAACAAACAGGGGAGGAGCACAGATACGCAGTATTTT. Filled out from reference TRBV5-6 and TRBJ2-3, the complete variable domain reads DAGVTQSPTHLIKTRGQQVTLRCSPKSGHDTVSWYQQALGQGPQFIFQYYEEEERQRGNFPDRFSGHQFPNYSSELNVNALLLGDSALYLCASNKQGRSTDTQYFGPGTRLTVL.